This T cell receptor (beta chain) was identified during a study of CD8 T cells in Susac syndrome (dated by TCRdb to the late 2010s). Regarding the research as a whole: Of the Susac syndrome patients who were sequenced, eight were in clinical remission while about 6 had clinically active disease. Susac syndrome patients were therapy-naive, on corticosteroids (some also receiving IVIg), or on IVIg alone at blood withdrawal. Whether CD8+ T cell activation and differentiation in Susac syndrome was antigen driven was tested using repertoire sequencing.

Of note for this clonotype: Its antigen is unknown. The sample holds no much larger clone one base away, and base qualities are not on file.

RNA was extracted using the RNeasy kit, and about 0.5 to 1 microgram was reverse transcribed with random hexamers. TCR beta CDR3 regions were amplified with the immunoSEQ multiplex PCR assay covering 54 Vbeta and 13 Jbeta segments. Bias from PCR amplification was corrected by using a synthetic template baseline for primer optimization and for computational correction. Concerning the study's data processing: Reads were assigned to V, D and J genes according to IMGT and analyzed in immunoSEQ Analyzer, with only productive sequences retained. Clonality was computed as one minus Shannon entropy normalized by log2 of the number of productive unique sequences. For each patient and control, public and private clones were evaluated within the 100 most prevalent clones. A clone was defined as Susac-specific if it was absent from the healthy and MS cohorts, from about 1,100 published viral clones and from other ImmuneACCESS disease sequences. TCRdb reran the public reads through fastp at Q25 and MiXCR, keeping productive beta chains. All rows with the same CDR3 protein become a single entry with the most common DNA and genes. TCRdb assigned the V and J calls; the authors' analysis was not used. The sample table contains hundreds of thousands of distinct CDR3 sequences; only one count was recorded for less than 96% of them. Roughly 0.1% of the sample belongs to the ten largest clones.

High-throughput TCR beta sequencing profiled peripheral blood CD8+ and CD4+ T cells from healthy donors, Susac syndrome patients and multiple sclerosis patients. The Susac syndrome patients fulfilled recently defined diagnostic criteria for definite or probable disease. Bulk CD8+ and CD4+ T cells were purified by magnetic negative isolation, whereas CD8+ TEMRA cells were enriched by FACS. Blood was collected in EDTA tubes and processed within 24 hours, with PBMCs isolated through density gradient centrifugation. PBMCs intended for TCR sequencing were frozen in liquid nitrogen and were later thawed in a 37 degrees C water bath. Purity of sorted or isolated CD4+, CD8+ and CD8+ TEMRA cells was at least 90%. Here is what the overall study found, with its caveats: In the CD4+ T cell repertoire of Susac syndrome patients, clonal expansion was not detected. The number of individuals in the TCR sequencing and HLA analysis was recognized as being relatively small.

This receptor was identified in a human donor with Susac syndrome. Sequenced material: CD4+ T cells from PBMCs.

The DNA sequence follows: TGTGCCAGCAGCCGCCTGGCGAGCTCCTACGAGCAGTACTTC. Translated, it gives CASSRLASSYEQYF. The chain couples TRBV6-6 to TRBJ2-7; the D segment cannot be called with confidence. The germline ends are 12 bases apart after V is trimmed by 6 bases and J by 0 bases. CDR1 MNHNY and CDR2 SVGAGI were looked up in the germline V gene (reference sequence). Including the terminal cysteine and phenylalanine, the CDR3 comprises 14 residues. The read is trimmed to its CDR3 DNA, 42 bases read in frame from base 1.